A selection of T cell receptor beta chains follows, all from one sample in a study of T cell repertoires in cytomegalovirus infection. One entry per CDR3 protein, called by TCRdb with MiXCR from the reads. This table holds approximately 990,000 distinct CDR3 sequences, approximately 33% found once. These TCRs are of unknown antigen specificity. Sequenced material: cultured CD8+ T cells from PBMCs, taken from culture after CMV antigen stimulation. These receptor sequences come from a human donor in good health (CMV status not recorded). Some clones in this sample may be carry-over from other donors' samples. Each CDR3 is given with its conserved first and last residue.

V: TRBV7-3; J: TRBJ1-2; length: 14; CDR3: CASSFLQGADGYTF
V: TRBV28; J: TRBJ2-5; length: 14; CDR3: CASSVRGQRETQYF
V: TRBV7-6; J: TRBJ2-2; length: 15; CDR3: CASRRGMGDTGELFF
V: TRBV4-1; J: TRBJ2-1; length: 15; CDR3: CASSQDEGFYNEQFF
V: TRBV6-5; J: TRBJ2-2; length: 14; CDR3: CASSTLGQDGELFF
V: TRBV5-3; J: TRBJ2-1; length: 15; CDR3: CASSPGTGGLQEQFF
V: TRBV5-5; J: TRBJ1-2; length: 14; CDR3: CASSLANRGYGYTF
V: TRBV27; J: TRBJ1-1; length: 14; CDR3: CASRRGVTNTEAFF
V: TRBV6-5; J: TRBJ2-1; length: 11; CDR3: CASRRGYEQFF
V: TRBV7-9; J: TRBJ2-7; length: 17; CDR3: CASSLALRQGVTYEQYF
V: TRBV19; J: TRBJ2-3; length: 15; CDR3: CASSMGLAGTDTQYF
V: TRBV6-6; J: TRBJ1-5; length: 15; CDR3: CASSHYGGANQPQHF
V: TRBV6-5; J: TRBJ1-1; length: 13; CDR3: CAGRRRPDTEAFF
V: TRBV6-2/TRBV6-3; J: TRBJ2-3; length: 14; CDR3: CASSSTHPTDTQYF
V: TRBV7-6; J: TRBJ2-1; length: 14; CDR3: CASSSRDSYNEQFF
V: TRBV5-4; J: TRBJ1-2; length: 15; CDR3: CASSLVQTNNYGYTF
V: TRBV12-3/TRBV12-4; J: TRBJ1-2; length: 15; CDR3: CASSFPGQGHYGYTF
V: TRBV10-1; J: TRBJ2-7; length: 13; CDR3: CASSEGTRREQYF
V: TRBV7-2; J: TRBJ2-3; length: 13; CDR3: CASSPPSTDTQYF
V: TRBV7-3; J: TRBJ2-3; length: 11; CDR3: CASSSAGTAVF
V: TRBV5-6; J: TRBJ2-7; length: 15; CDR3: CASSFSGAGSYEQYF
V: TRBV7-1; J: TRBJ2-5; length: 14; CDR3: CASTVKGLQETQYF
V: TRBV7-9; J: TRBJ2-3; length: 16; CDR3: CASSPGPGHLTDTQYF
V: TRBV28; J: TRBJ1-1; length: 13; CDR3: CASKHRGATEAFF
V: TRBV4-3; J: TRBJ2-3; length: 15; CDR3: CASSQPGQSTDTQYF
V: TRBV6-5; J: TRBJ2-5; length: 14; CDR3: CASRTHRLQVTQYF
V: TRBV7-9; J: TRBJ1-4; length: 18; CDR3: CASSSTRDRSATNEKLFF
V: TRBV2; J: TRBJ2-3; length: 13; CDR3: CASSPRGIDTQYF
V: TRBV7-3; J: TRBJ2-2; length: 17; CDR3: CASSLTGGQGDTGELFF
V: TRBV6-5; J: TRBJ2-3; length: 11; CDR3: CASFGEGAQYF
V: TRBV20-1; J: TRBJ2-6; length: 16; CDR3: CSAKYGANSGANVLTF
V: TRBV19; J: TRBJ2-3; length: 15; CDR3: CASSSDAGGPDTQYF
V: TRBV7-4; J: TRBJ1-2; length: 11; CDR3: CATGQGEGYTF
V: TRBV13; J: TRBJ1-6; length: 19; CDR3: CASSYIDRANIFYNSPLHF
V: TRBV20-1; J: TRBJ1-1; length: 15; CDR3: CSAPSGGVGNTEAFF
V: TRBV4-1; J: TRBJ2-1; length: 17; CDR3: CASSPTVLAGAYNEQFF
V: TRBV28; J: TRBJ1-1; length: 13; CDR3: CASSLVRTDEAFF
V: TRBV10-3; J: TRBJ2-2; length: 15; CDR3: CAISPRTQNTGELFF
V: TRBV28; J: TRBJ2-1; length: 19; CDR3: CASSLLRTRGSISYNEQFF
V: TRBV6-1; J: TRBJ2-7; length: 14; CDR3: CASSPGDGPYEQYF
V: TRBV7-8; J: TRBJ2-2; length: 16; CDR3: CASSPGWGTGTGELFF
V: TRBV7-8; J: TRBJ1-5; length: 14; CDR3: CASSAQGFNQPQHF
V: TRBV27; J: TRBJ2-3; length: 14; CDR3: CASSPGGLTDTQYF
V: TRBV7-6; J: TRBJ1-1; length: 14; CDR3: CASSQFTGNTEAFF
V: TRBV5-4; J: TRBJ2-7; length: 12; CDR3: CASSLGVSEQYF
V: TRBV7-8; J: TRBJ2-3; length: 18; CDR3: CASSLDLAGKYSTDTQYF
V: TRBV20-1; J: TRBJ2-1; length: 14; CDR3: CSARAAGSYNEQFF
V: TRBV7-9; J: TRBJ2-1; length: 17; CDR3: CASSFSVRSSSYNEQFF
V: TRBV7-9; J: TRBJ2-3; length: 19; CDR3: CASSTDGTWNFGSTDTQYF
V: TRBV6-1; J: TRBJ1-1; length: 14; CDR3: CASSEYGLWTEAFF
V: TRBV2; J: TRBJ2-1; length: 16; CDR3: CASREYRDRLYNEQFF
V: TRBV7-6; J: TRBJ2-5; length: 17; CDR3: CASSLVLLSGGEETQYF
V: TRBV12-3/TRBV12-4; J: TRBJ1-2; length: 14; CDR3: CASSLGTNYYGYTF
V: TRBV7-9; J: TRBJ2-3; length: 15; CDR3: CASSYPGLAKDTQYF
V: TRBV7-8; J: TRBJ2-2; length: 17; CDR3: CASSPGTSGENTGELFF
V: TRBV7-2; J: TRBJ1-1; length: 12; CDR3: CASSPGISEAFF
V: TRBV7-9; J: TRBJ1-1; length: 14; CDR3: CASSPRTGVGEAFF